This TCR beta chain was identified during a study of technical replicates of blood from several donors. The CDR3 runs 14 residues. V gave up 5 bases and J gave up 3 bases, with 15 bases separating them. Germline lookup yields CDR1 SGHNT and CDR2 YYREEE (reference sequence). The method was immunoSEQ multiplex PCR; TCRdb's version includes in-frame clones alone and lacks a portion of them. This repertoire shows over 55,000 clones, around 87% found once; its top ten account for under 6.5%. The V and J genes are TRBV5-4 and TRBJ2-7; D perhaps matches TRBD1 (5 bases). The sequence derives from a human donor in good health. Some clones in this sample may be carry-over from other donors' samples. The specimen sequenced was PBMCs. The CDR3 region has the DNA TGTGCCAGCAGGGCTAAGGGGCAGGGCTACGAGCAGTACTTC. This gives the protein CASRAKGQGYEQYF.